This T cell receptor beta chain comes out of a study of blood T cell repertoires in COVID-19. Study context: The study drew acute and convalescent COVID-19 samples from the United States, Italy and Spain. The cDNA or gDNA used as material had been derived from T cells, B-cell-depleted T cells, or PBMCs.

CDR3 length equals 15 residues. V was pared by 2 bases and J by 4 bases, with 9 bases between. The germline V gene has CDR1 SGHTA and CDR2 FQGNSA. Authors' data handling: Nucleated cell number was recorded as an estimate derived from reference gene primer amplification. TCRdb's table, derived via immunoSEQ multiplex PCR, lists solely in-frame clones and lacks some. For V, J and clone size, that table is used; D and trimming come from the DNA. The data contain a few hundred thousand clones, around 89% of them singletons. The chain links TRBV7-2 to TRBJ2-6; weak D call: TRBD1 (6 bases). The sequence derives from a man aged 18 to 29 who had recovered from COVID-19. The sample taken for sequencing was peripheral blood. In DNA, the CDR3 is TGTGCCAGCAGCTTAAGGACAGCCGGGGCCAACGTCCTGACTTTC. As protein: CASSLRTAGANVLTF.